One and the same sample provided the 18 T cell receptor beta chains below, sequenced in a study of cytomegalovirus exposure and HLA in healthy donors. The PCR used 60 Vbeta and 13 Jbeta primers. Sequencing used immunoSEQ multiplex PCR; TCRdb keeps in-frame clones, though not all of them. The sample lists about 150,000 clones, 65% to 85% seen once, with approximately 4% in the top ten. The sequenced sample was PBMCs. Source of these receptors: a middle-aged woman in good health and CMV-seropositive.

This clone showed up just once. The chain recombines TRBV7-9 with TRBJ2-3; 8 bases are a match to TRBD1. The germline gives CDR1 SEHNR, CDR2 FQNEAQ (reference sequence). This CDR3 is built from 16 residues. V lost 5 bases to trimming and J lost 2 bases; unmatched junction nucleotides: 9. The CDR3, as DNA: TGTGCCAGCAGCCCCCGGACAGGGTATGACACAGATACGCAGTATTTT. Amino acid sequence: CASSPRTGYDTDTQYF.

The CDR3 DNA reads TGCGCCAGCAGCCAAGATCCACCGCGGGGAGATTCACCCCTCCACTTT. Its protein product is CASSQDPPRGDSPLHF. This sequence joins TRBV4-1 and TRBJ1-6, with D unresolved. This CDR3 is built from 16 residues. Germline V gives CDR1 MGHRA, CDR2 YSYEKL. The V gene lost 0 bases and the J gene lost 8 bases, with 14 bases spanning the gap.

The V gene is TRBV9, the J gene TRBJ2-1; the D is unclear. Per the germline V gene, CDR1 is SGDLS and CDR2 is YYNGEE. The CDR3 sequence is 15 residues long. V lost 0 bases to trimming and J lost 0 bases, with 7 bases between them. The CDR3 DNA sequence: TGTGCCAGCAGCGTAGCGGTAAGCTCCTACAATGAGCAGTTCTTC. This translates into CASSVAVSSYNEQFF.

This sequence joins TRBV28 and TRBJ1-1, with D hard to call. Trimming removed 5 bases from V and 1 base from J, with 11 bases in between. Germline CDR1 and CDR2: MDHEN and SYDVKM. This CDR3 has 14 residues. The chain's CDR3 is CASSALTRNTEAFF. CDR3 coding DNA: TGTGCCAGCAGTGCCTTGACACGGAACACTGAAGCTTTCTTT.

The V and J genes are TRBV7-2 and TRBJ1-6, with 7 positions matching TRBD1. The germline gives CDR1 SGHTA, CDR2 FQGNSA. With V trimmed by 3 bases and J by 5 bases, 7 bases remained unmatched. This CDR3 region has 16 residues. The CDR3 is CASSFREGGHNSPLHF. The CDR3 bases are TGTGCCAGCAGCTTTAGGGAAGGGGGCCATAATTCACCCCTCCACTTT.

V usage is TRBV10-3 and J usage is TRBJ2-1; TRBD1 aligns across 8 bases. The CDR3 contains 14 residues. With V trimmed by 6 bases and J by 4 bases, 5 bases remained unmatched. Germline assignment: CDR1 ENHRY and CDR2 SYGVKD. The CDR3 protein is CAIRGDRLYNEQFF. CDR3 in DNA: TGTGCCATCAGAGGGGACAGGTTGTACAATGAGCAGTTCTTC.

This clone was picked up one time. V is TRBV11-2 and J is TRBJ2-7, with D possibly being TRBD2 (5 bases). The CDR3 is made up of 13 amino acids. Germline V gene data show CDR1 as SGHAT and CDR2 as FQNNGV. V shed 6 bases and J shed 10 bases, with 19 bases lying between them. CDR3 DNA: TGTGCCAGCAGTACAACCATCCGGGGAGCTCAGTACTTC. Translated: CASSTTIRGAQYF.

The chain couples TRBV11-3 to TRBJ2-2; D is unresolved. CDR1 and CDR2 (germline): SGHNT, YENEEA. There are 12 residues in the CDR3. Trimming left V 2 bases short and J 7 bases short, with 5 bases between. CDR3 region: CASSLYRGELFF. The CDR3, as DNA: TGTGCCAGCAGCTTATATCGCGGGGAGCTGTTTTTT.

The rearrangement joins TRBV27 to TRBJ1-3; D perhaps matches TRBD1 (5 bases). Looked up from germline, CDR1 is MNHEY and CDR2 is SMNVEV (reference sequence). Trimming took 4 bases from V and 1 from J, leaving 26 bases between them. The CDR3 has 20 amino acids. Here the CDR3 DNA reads TGTGCCAGCAGTTCCCGCCAACAGGAACCCAACGAATTTTCTGGAAACACCATATATTTT. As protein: CASSSRQQEPNEFSGNTIYF.

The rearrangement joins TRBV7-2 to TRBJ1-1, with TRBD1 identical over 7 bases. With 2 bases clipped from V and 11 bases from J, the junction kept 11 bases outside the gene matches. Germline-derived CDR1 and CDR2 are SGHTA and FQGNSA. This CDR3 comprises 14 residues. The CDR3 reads CASSLYRDSGKAFF. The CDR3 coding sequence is TGTGCCAGCAGCTTATATCGGGACAGTGGAAAGGCTTTCTTT.

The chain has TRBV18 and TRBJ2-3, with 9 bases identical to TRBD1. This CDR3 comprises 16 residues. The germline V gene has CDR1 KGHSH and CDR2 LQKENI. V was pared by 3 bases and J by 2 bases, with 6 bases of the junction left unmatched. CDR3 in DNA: TGTGCCAGCTCACCCCGGGGACAGGGCCACACAGATACGCAGTATTTT. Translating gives CASSPRGQGHTDTQYF.

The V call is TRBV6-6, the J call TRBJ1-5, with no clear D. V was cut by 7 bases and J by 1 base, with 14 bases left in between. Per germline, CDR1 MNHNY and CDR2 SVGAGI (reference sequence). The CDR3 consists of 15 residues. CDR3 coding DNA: TGTGCCAGCACTCAGGTCGGCAGGAGCAATCAGCCCCAGCATTTT. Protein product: CASTQVGRSNQPQHF.

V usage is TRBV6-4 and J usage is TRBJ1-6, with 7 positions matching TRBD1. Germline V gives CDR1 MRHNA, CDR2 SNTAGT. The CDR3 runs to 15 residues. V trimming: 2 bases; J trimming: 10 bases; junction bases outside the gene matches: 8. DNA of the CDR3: TGTGCCAGCAGTGACGCCGACAGGGTTGGGTCACCCCTCCACTTT. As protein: CASSDADRVGSPLHF.

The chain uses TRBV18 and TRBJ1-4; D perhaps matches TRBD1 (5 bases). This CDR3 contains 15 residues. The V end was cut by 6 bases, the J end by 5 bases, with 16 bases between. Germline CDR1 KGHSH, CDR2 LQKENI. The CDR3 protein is CASSPAGLGNEKLFF. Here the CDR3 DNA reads TGTGCCAGCTCGCCCGCGGGACTGGGAAATGAAAAACTGTTTTTT.

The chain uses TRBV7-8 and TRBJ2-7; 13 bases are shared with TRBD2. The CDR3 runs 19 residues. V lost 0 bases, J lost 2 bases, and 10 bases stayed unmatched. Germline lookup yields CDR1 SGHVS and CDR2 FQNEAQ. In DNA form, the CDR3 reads TGTGCCAGCAGCTTAGCGCGGGGGACTAGCGGGGACCCCACCTACGAGCAGTACTTC. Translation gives CASSLARGTSGDPTYEQYF.

CDR3 protein: CSGTSASSYEQYF. The CDR3 nucleotides read TGCAGCGGTACTAGCGCGAGCTCCTACGAGCAGTACTTC. The chain links TRBV29-1 to TRBJ2-7; 7 bases map to TRBD2. Germline-derived CDR1 and CDR2 are SQVTM and ANQGSEA. There are 13 residues in the CDR3. With 7 bases clipped from V and 0 bases from J, the junction kept 6 bases outside the gene matches.

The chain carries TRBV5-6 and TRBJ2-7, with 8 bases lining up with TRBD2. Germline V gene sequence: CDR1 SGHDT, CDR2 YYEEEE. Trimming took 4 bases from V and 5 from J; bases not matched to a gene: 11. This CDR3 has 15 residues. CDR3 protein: CASSRRREGPDEQYF. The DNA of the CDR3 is TGTGCCAGCAGCCGCAGACGGGAGGGCCCCGACGAGCAGTACTTC.

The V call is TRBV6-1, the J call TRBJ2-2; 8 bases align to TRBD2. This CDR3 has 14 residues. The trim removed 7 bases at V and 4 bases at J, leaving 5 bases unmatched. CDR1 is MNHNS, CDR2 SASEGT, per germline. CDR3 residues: CASKGLAVTGELFF. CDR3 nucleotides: TGTGCCAGCAAAGGACTAGCAGTCACCGGGGAGCTGTTTTTT.